This is a list of T cell receptor beta chains from one sample in a study of shared clonotypes between healthy human individuals. The protocol was immunoSEQ multiplex PCR, while the TCRdb copy is restricted to in-frame clones and leaves out a portion. The sample includes about 2.4 million clones, over 85% of them seen just once. The sample consisted of naive CD4+ T cells sorted from blood. Receptors originate from a man aged 18 to 29 in good health. Each CDR3 is given with its conserved first and last residue. Each record gives: clone size, V gene, J gene, D gene, CDR3 DNA, CDR3 protein. A D gene is named only where the DNA matches it firmly. The listing skips clone size in some rows; elsewhere it reads once, few, many or a size class.

.	TRBV19	TRBJ1-1	.	TGTGCCAGTAGTATGTTGGCGATGAACACTGAAGCTTTCTTT	CASSMLAMNTEAFF
.	TRBV19	TRBJ2-7	.	TGTGCCAGTAGTATCGGACTGGGCAGGGTGCCCTACGAGCAGTACTTC	CASSIGLGRVPYEQYF
.	TRBV4-2	TRBJ2-5	TRBD2	TGTGCCAGCAGCCAAGCGTTAGGTCTAGCGGGGCAAGAGACCCAGTACTTC	CASSQALGLAGQETQYF
once	TRBV29-1	TRBJ2-2	.	TGCAGCGTTGCAACGTCTAAGTCAGGGGGGTTCACCGGGGAGCTGTTTTTT	CSVATSKSGGFTGELFF
.	TRBV2	TRBJ2-2	TRBD2	TGTGCCAGCAGTGCGGGTAGCGGGAGGGGCGGGGAGCTGTTTTTT	CASSAGSGRGGELFF
few	TRBV30	TRBJ1-1	.	TGTGCCTGGAGTCCGGGGAGTTACACTGAAGCTTTCTTT	CAWSPGSYTEAFF
.	TRBV11-2	TRBJ1-1	.	TGTGCCAGCAGTATGGGGGCCACCCGGGGGCGCGGTTTTAACACTGAAGCTTTCTTT	CASSMGATRGRGFNTEAFF
.	TRBV6-6	TRBJ1-3	.	TGTGCCAGCAGTTACGACAGTTTCACTGGAAACACCATATATTTT	CASSYDSFTGNTIYF
.	TRBV5-1	TRBJ2-1	TRBD2	TGCGCCAGCAGCTTGGTGACTAGCGGAACCCACAATGAGCAGTTCTTC	CASSLVTSGTHNEQFF
.	TRBV9	TRBJ1-4	.	TGTGCCAGCAGCGGGGGAGGCTCAACTAATGAAAAACTGTTTTTT	CASSGGGSTNEKLFF
.	TRBV21-1	TRBJ2-7	.	TGTGCCAGCAGCAAACCCTACGAGCAGTACTTC	CASSKPYEQYF
.	TRBV6-1	TRBJ2-2	TRBD1	TGTGCCAGCAGGGTAACAGGGGCCACCGGGGAGCTGTTTTTT	CASRVTGATGELFF
once	TRBV6-1	TRBJ1-5	.	TGTGCCAGCAGTGAAGTCGGTCAGCCCCAGCATTTT	CASSEVGQPQHF
.	TRBV11-2	TRBJ2-7	TRBD2	TGTGCCAGCAGCTCCAGCGGGAGGAAGAGCTCCTACGAGCAGTACTTC	CASSSSGRKSSYEQYF
.	TRBV9	TRBJ2-6	.	TGTGCCAGCAGCCTCCAGGGCTCTGGGGCCAACGTCCTGACTTTC	CASSLQGSGANVLTF
.	TRBV18	TRBJ1-3	.	TGTGCCAGCTCACCAGGGGAGGGAAACACCATATATTTT	CASSPGEGNTIYF
once	TRBV9	TRBJ1-2	.	TGTGCCAGCAGCGTAGTGGGTTCTAACTATGGCTACACCTTC	CASSVVGSNYGYTF
.	TRBV7-9	TRBJ1-1	.	TGTGCCAGCAGCTTAGTGCCGGAAAACACTGAAGCTTTCTTT	CASSLVPENTEAFF